Below, 9 T cell receptor beta chains from the same sample are listed, as sequenced in a study of blood T cell repertoires in COVID-19. Clones were sequenced by immunoSEQ multiplex PCR, and TCRdb holds only the in-frame ones, with some missing. In the table there are more than 200,000 clones, approximately 86% of which are singletons. Sequencing was done on a sample of peripheral blood. These receptors originate from a woman aged 55-70 years with COVID-19, enrolled during active disease.

The chain uses TRBV28 and TRBJ1-1; 10 nucleotides match TRBD1. The V and J ends lost 0 bases and 5 bases, in that order; junction bases with no gene match: 3. Germline V lookup: CDR1 MDHEN, CDR2 SYDVKM. The CDR3 has 15 residues. This chain's CDR3 is CASSLWTGGQTEAFF. The CDR3 bases are TGTGCCAGCAGTTTATGGACAGGGGGCCAAACTGAAGCTTTCTTT.

This clone was seen a single time. J is TRBJ1-5 and V is TRBV5-6, with 10 bases lining up with TRBD1. From germline, CDR1 is SGHDT and CDR2 YYEEEE. The CDR3 has 14 amino acids. J was trimmed by 7 bases and V by 4 bases; bases with no gene match: 5. CDR3 sequence: CASSRDRGGQPQHF. The CDR3 coding sequence is TGTGCCAGCAGCCGGGACAGGGGTGGGCAGCCCCAGCATTTT. Full variable domain (rest looked up from reference TRBV5-6 and TRBJ1-5): DAGVTQSPTHLIKTRGQQVTLRCSPKSGHDTVSWYQQALGQGPQFIFQYYEEEERQRGNFPDRFSGHQFPNYSSELNVNALLLGDSALYLCASSRDRGGQPQHFGDGTRLSIL.

The rearrangement joins TRBV18 to TRBJ2-3; no firm D call. The germline V gene has CDR1 KGHSH and CDR2 LQKENI. The V and J ends lost 6 bases and 0 bases respectively, with 10 bases between them. The CDR3 contains 14 residues. This chain's CDR3 is CASSQTESTDTQYF. Here the CDR3 DNA reads TGTGCCAGCTCTCAAACGGAGAGCACAGATACGCAGTATTTT. Combining the CDR3 with reference TRBV18 and TRBJ2-3 gives the whole variable domain NAGVMQNPRHLVRRRGQEARLRCSPMKGHSHVYWYRQLPEEGLKFMVYLQKENIIDESGMPKERFSAEFPKEGPSILRIQQVVRGDSAAYFCASSQTESTDTQYFGPGTRLTVL.

V gene TRBV19 combines with J gene TRBJ2-3, with 7 nucleotides matching TRBD1. CDR1 is LNHDA, CDR2 SQIVND, per germline (reference sequence). The CDR3 is 13 amino acids. With 7 bases clipped from V and 1 base from J, the junction kept 2 bases outside the gene matches. The CDR3: CASIGQGTDTQYF. The CDR3 DNA sequence: TGTGCCAGTATAGGACAGGGCACAGATACGCAGTATTTT.

This clone appeared a single time. The chain combines TRBV6-2 or TRBV6-3 with TRBJ2-5, with D unclear. The CDR3 loop spans 16 amino acids. Germline V gene sequence: CDR1 MNHEY, CDR2 SVGEGT. V was clipped by 0 bases and J by 4 bases, with 15 bases between them. CDR3 bases: TGTGCCAGCAGTTACTCGACGCGACCTGAGGCAGAGACCCAGTACTTC. Residues: CASSYSTRPEAETQYF.

The rearrangement links TRBV19 to TRBJ2-7, with TRBD1 as a possible D gene (6 bases). Germline CDR1 reads LNHDA; CDR2 reads SQIVND (reference sequence). With 9 bases removed from V and 2 bases from J, the gap between germline ends came to 17 bases. The CDR3 loop spans 14 amino acids. The CDR3 is CASWDTKPPYEQYF. The CDR3 DNA follows: TGTGCCAGCTGGGACACCAAGCCGCCCTACGAGCAGTACTTC.

This chain uses TRBV7-9 with TRBJ1-6; possible D gene TRBD1, 5 bases. CDR3 length: 15 amino acids. Between the trimmed V and J ends, which lost 5 bases and 8 bases, there was a span of 16 bases. CDR1 and CDR2 from the germline V gene are SEHNR and FQNEAQ (reference sequence). In DNA, the CDR3 is TGTGCCAGCAGCCCAGGACATGAGAGAGATTCACCCCTCCACTTT. Encoded protein: CASSPGHERDSPLHF.

The rearrangement uses TRBV9 and TRBJ2-3; possible D gene TRBD2, 6 bases. CDR3 size: 15 residues. Germline values: CDR1 SGDLS, CDR2 YYNGEE. The ends were cut back, 2 bases at V and 0 bases at J, with 10 bases in the middle. CDR3 nucleotides: TGTGCCAGCAGCGTTAGCGGACCTAGCACAGATACGCAGTATTTT. It yields the protein CASSVSGPSTDTQYF. Drawing the rest from reference TRBV9 and TRBJ2-3, the complete variable domain is DSGVTQTPKHLITATGQRVTLRCSPRSGDLSVYWYQQSLDQGLQFLIQYYNGEERAKGNILERFSAQQFPDLHSELNLSSLELGDSALYFCASSVSGPSTDTQYFGPGTRLTVL.

The chain links TRBV30 to TRBJ2-4, with TRBD1 matching 7 bases. There are 15 residues in the CDR3. The J segment lost 2 bases and the V segment lost 3 bases, leaving 7 bases of the junction unmatched. Germline CDR1 is GTSNPN and CDR2 is SVGIG (reference sequence). The DNA for the CDR3 is TGTGCCTGGAGCCGACAGGGTCTGACCAAAAACATTCAGTACTTC. It codes for CAWSRQGLTKNIQYF.